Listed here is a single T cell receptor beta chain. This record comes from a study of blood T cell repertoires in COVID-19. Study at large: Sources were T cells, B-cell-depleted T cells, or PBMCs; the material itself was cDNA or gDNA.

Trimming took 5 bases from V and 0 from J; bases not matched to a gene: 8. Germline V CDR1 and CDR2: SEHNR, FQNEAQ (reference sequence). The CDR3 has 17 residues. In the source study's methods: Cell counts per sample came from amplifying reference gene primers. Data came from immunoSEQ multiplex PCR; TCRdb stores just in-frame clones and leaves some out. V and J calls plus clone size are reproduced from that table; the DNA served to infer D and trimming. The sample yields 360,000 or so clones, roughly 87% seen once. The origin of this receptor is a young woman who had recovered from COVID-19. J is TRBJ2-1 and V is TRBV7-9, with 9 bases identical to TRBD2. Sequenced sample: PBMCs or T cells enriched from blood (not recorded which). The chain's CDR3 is CASSKGTSPSSYNEQFF. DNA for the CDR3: TGTGCCAGCAGCAAAGGGACTAGCCCAAGCTCCTACAATGAGCAGTTCTTC.